A single sample is the source of the 9 T cell receptor beta chains below, sequenced in a study of Ad26.COV2.S vaccination and SARS-CoV-2 variants. This table comes from immunoSEQ multiplex PCR, and its TCRdb copy is limited to in-frame clones, with some not included. The data hold about 380,000 clones, with about 80% observed a single time. Treatment denoted: 15 to 20 received Ad26.COV2.S at low or high dose, single or two shots; 5 received placebo; per-sample allocation not given. Following the first vaccine or placebo injection, samples were taken on day 63. The sample in question was peripheral blood, obtained in a trial of Ad26.COV2.S vaccine versus placebo. Receptors were obtained from a person between 18 and 60 years old who received the Ad26.COV2.S COVID-19 vaccine or a placebo.

V is TRBV5-6 and J is TRBJ1-5, with D hard to call. CDR1 and CDR2 from the germline V gene are SGHDT and YYEEEE. Trimming cost V 4 bases and J 2 bases, with 10 bases left between them. The CDR3 sequence is 14 residues long. The CDR3: CASSPRIGNQPQHF. DNA of the CDR3: TGTGCCAGCAGCCCCCGGATCGGCAATCAGCCCCAGCATTTT. The variable domain in full, completed from reference TRBV5-6 and TRBJ1-5, reads DAGVTQSPTHLIKTRGQQVTLRCSPKSGHDTVSWYQQALGQGPQFIFQYYEEEERQRGNFPDRFSGHQFPNYSSELNVNALLLGDSALYLCASSPRIGNQPQHFGDGTRLSIL.

The gene calls are TRBV5-1 and TRBJ2-6; unclear D gene. The CDR3 contains 20 residues. The V end was cut by 6 bases, the J end by 0 bases, with 25 bases between. Looked up from germline, CDR1 is SGHRS and CDR2 is YFSETQ. The CDR3, as DNA: TGCGCCAGCATAGAGGATGGGCAGTCGCCTTACTTCTCTGGGGCCAACGTCCTGACTTTC. It translates to CASIEDGQSPYFSGANVLTF.

This clone appeared a single time. The rearrangement joins TRBV6-5 to TRBJ1-2; D remains unclear. Germline values: CDR1 MNHEY, CDR2 SVGAGI. Trimming removed 6 bases from V and 4 bases from J, with 12 bases in between. This CDR3 spans 13 amino acids. CDR3 nucleotide sequence: TGTGCCAGCAGGACGGCGACCATCTATGGCTACACCTTC. Protein: CASRTATIYGYTF.

This clone was found a few times. The CDR3, as DNA: TGTGCCAGCAGCCACGGGGACATAGATGGGAGTAATGAGCAGTTCTTC. This sequence encodes CASSHGDIDGSNEQFF. This rearrangement joins TRBV6-7 to TRBJ2-1; TRBD1 might be the D (6 bases). TRBV6-7 is an open reading frame, and its role is uncertain. The CDR3 spans 16 residues. V dropped 6 bases and J dropped 7 bases, with 22 bases sitting between them.

V gene TRBV5-4 combines with J gene TRBJ2-7, with 9 bases aligning to TRBD1. V lost 4 bases to trimming and J lost 3 bases; unmatched junction nucleotides: 11. The CDR3 sequence is 16 residues long. Germline CDR1 SGHNT, CDR2 YYREEE (reference sequence). In nucleotides, the CDR3 is TGTGCCAGCAGCACCCTGGGGACAGGGTGGAGCTACGAGCAGTACTTC. Protein: CASSTLGTGWSYEQYF.

The chain uses TRBV3-1 (or the pseudogene TRBV3-2) and TRBJ2-2; D is uncertain. There are 16 residues in the CDR3. Germline loops: CDR1 LGHDT, CDR2 YNNKEL (reference sequence). Deletions cut 4 bases from V and 1 base from J, with 13 bases between. The DNA for the CDR3 is TGTGCCAGCAGCCTACCGAATACCCTGAACACCGGGGAGCTGTTTTTT. Translated: CASSLPNTLNTGELFF.

The V gene is TRBV11-3, the J gene TRBJ2-7; 7 bases fit TRBD1. Germline V gene data show CDR1 as SGHNT and CDR2 as YENEEA. CDR3 length equals 15 residues. The V gene end was trimmed by 4 bases and the J gene end by 0 bases; junction bases not matched to a gene: 6. CDR3 sequence (DNA): TGTGCCAGCAGCTGGACAGGAGCCTCCTCCTACGAGCAGTACTTC. Its protein product is CASSWTGASSYEQYF.

J is TRBJ2-1 and V is TRBV7-3; 8 bases agree with TRBD2. From germline, CDR1 is SGHTA and CDR2 FQGTGA. This CDR3 contains 14 residues. The ends lost 4 bases at V and 8 bases at J; junction bases unmatched: 7. CDR3 in DNA: TGTGCCAGCAGCTCGGGACTAGATCCTGATGAGCAGTTCTTC. Its protein product is CASSSGLDPDEQFF.

The rearrangement uses TRBV3-1 (or the pseudogene TRBV3-2) and TRBJ2-2; no clear D gene. Germline CDR1 is LGHDT and CDR2 is YNNKEL (reference sequence). The CDR3 totals 14 residues. V was trimmed by 0 bases and J by 6 bases, leaving 8 bases between them. The CDR3, as DNA: TGTGCCAGCAGCCAAGATCGGCTAGCCGGGGAGCTGTTTTTT. This codes for CASSQDRLAGELFF.